This record covers a single T cell receptor beta chain. The antigen is unknown. A much larger clone lies a single base off, so this may be a read error. This specimen belongs to a study of T cells in Graves' hyperthyroidism and ophthalmopathy. The study, taken as a whole, reports: Classification by a 13 V-J model distinguished ophthalmopathy from stable hyperthyroidism. Most thyroid clonotypes expanded above 0.001 appeared in blood too.

RNA transcripts gave rise to amplified TCR beta CDR3 regions. Using the HTBI primer set, a first-round RT-PCR was run on the TCR CDR3. TCRdb called the multiplex PCR reads again in MiXCR, with one record for every CDR3 protein. The sample holds fewer than 500,000 distinct CDR3 sequences, roughly 14% seen once. Blood was sampled at initial diagnosis of hyperthyroidism, prior to onset of any ophthalmopathy symptoms. Fresh peripheral blood, 9.5 to 10 ml of it, supplied the PBMCs. This CDR3 spans 18 amino acids. Germline CDR1 reads MNHGY; CDR2 reads SVAAGI. The chain links TRBV6-9 to TRBJ2-1; D remains unclear. The TCR originated in a man aged 25 to 45 with Graves' hyperthyroidism that later progressed to Graves' ophthalmopathy. Sequences were obtained from blood. CDR3 protein: CASSYDRTGSASYNKQFF. In nucleotides, the CDR3 is TGTGCCAGCAGTTACGATCGGACGGGCTCTGCTTCCTACAATAAGCAGTTCTTC.